The 16 T cell receptor beta chains listed next were all sequenced from one sample in a study of early T cells in non-severe SARS-CoV-2 infection. One entry per CDR3 protein results from TCRdb running MiXCR on the 5' RACE reads. There are 90,000 to 120,000 distinct CDR3 sequences in the sample; approximately 12% occur only once, and approximately 8.1% lies in the top ten. The sample consisted of whole blood. These receptors all come from an adult who was a healthcare worker with PCR-confirmed SARS-CoV-2 infection or an uninfected control (not recorded which).

The chain recombines TRBV7-2 with TRBJ2-7; the D is unclear. The germline V gene has CDR1 SGHTA and CDR2 FQGNSA. Trimming removed 5 bases at V and 2 bases at J, with 10 bases between. The CDR3 has 13 amino acids. CDR3 protein: CASSTGRTYEQYF. The CDR3 DNA reads TGTGCCAGCAGCACTGGACGGACCTACGAGCAGTACTTC. Using reference TRBV7-2 and TRBJ2-7 for the parts outside the CDR3, the full variable domain is GAGVSQSPSNKVTEKGKDVELRCDPISGHTALYWYRQSLGQGLEFLIYFQGNSAPDKSGLPSDRFSAERTGGSVSTLTIQRTQQEDSAVYLCASSTGRTYEQYFGPGTRLTVT.

This clonotype was counted many times. V and J are TRBV6-4 and TRBJ2-2; 8 nucleotides line up with TRBD1. The CDR3 runs to 14 residues. Germline V gene sequence: CDR1 MRHNA, CDR2 SNTAGT. Losses at the gene ends were 6 bases for V and 3 bases for J; bases not matched to a gene: 3. This chain's CDR3 is CASSPDRDTGELFF. The CDR3 DNA follows: TGTGCCAGCAGCCCGGACAGGGACACCGGGGAGCTGTTTTTT.

This clonotype was found many times. The chain employs TRBV20-1 and TRBJ2-5, with 7 positions matching TRBD1. Unmatched junction bases numbered 12, after V lost 2 bases and J lost 9 bases. Germline CDR1 DFQATT, CDR2 SNEGSKA (reference sequence). This CDR3 is built from 14 residues. The CDR3 sequence is CSARKQGDLRAQYF. The DNA for the CDR3 is TGCAGTGCTAGAAAGCAGGGGGACCTGCGGGCCCAGTACTTC.

This clonotype has only a few counts. The J gene is TRBJ1-1, the V gene TRBV5-1, with 8 bases fitting TRBD1. The CDR3 extends over 15 amino acids. Looked up from germline, CDR1 is SGHRS and CDR2 is YFSETQ. Trimming removed 5 bases from V and 2 bases from J; junction bases left unmatched: 8. The CDR3 loop is CASSIRQGANTEAFF. The CDR3 region has the DNA TGCGCCAGCAGTATTCGGCAGGGGGCCAACACTGAAGCTTTCTTT. Combining the CDR3 with reference TRBV5-1 and TRBJ1-1 gives the whole variable domain KAGVTQTPRYLIKTRGQQVTLSCSPISGHRSVSWYQQTPGQGLQFLFEYFSETQRNKGNFPGRFSGRQFSNSRSEMNVSTLELGDSALYLCASSIRQGANTEAFFGQGTRLTVV.

For this clonotype: A clone one base away is much larger, so this may be a read error. This CDR3 fails to terminate in the conserved phenylalanine or tryptophan, so it likely reflects a read error. The chain recombines TRBV5-4 with TRBJ2-5; possibly TRBD1 for D (5 bases). The germline gives CDR1 SGHNT, CDR2 YYREEE (reference sequence). Trimming left V 0 bases short and J 3 bases short, with 6 bases between. This CDR3 comprises 13 residues. This chain's CDR3 is CASSLDRKETQYS. DNA for the CDR3: TGTGCCAGCAGCTTGGACAGGAAAGAGACCCAGTACTCC.

The V gene is TRBV28, the J gene TRBJ1-1; D gene uncertain. This CDR3 spans 15 amino acids. V was trimmed by 3 bases and J by 5 bases, leaving 16 bases between them. Germline CDR1 MDHEN, CDR2 SYDVKM. The CDR3 DNA is TGTGCCAGCAGTTTCGGAGTATCGCGTGGGACTGAAGCTTTCTTT. This codes for CASSFGVSRGTEAFF.

The DNA for the CDR3 is TGTGCCAGCAGTTTCGTTCGGGAGCGCTGGTACGAGCAGTACTTC. It specifies CASSFVRERWYEQYF. The V and J genes are TRBV28 and TRBJ2-7; possible D gene TRBD2, 6 bases. Between the trimmed V and J ends, which lost 3 bases and 4 bases, there was a span of 16 bases. The CDR3 is 15 amino acids. Germline V gene lookup returns CDR1 MDHEN and CDR2 SYDVKM.

This clonotype was found a few times. The CDR3 loop is CASSLVAGDTGELFF. The CDR3 DNA is TGCGCCAGCAGCTTGGTTGCGGGAGACACCGGGGAGCTGTTTTTT. The V and J genes are TRBV5-1 and TRBJ2-2; 7 bases agree with TRBD2. Trimming removed 0 bases from V and 3 bases from J; junction bases left unmatched: 2. The CDR3 sequence is 15 residues long. The germline V gene has CDR1 SGHRS and CDR2 YFSETQ.

This clonotype was found many times. The rearrangement joins TRBV12-5 to TRBJ2-1; no definite D call. Trimming pared 4 bases from V and 9 bases from J, leaving 16 bases between. The CDR3 covers 14 residues. Per the germline V gene, CDR1 is LGHNT and CDR2 is FRNRAP. DNA of the CDR3: TGTGCTAGTGGTTCTTGGCAGACTGGTAGTGAGCAGTTCTTC. Amino acid sequence: CASGSWQTGSEQFF.

This clonotype showed up just a few times. This chain joins TRBV7-9 and TRBJ2-1; tentative D call: TRBD2 (6 bases). The germline CDR1 and CDR2 sequences are SEHNR and FQNEAQ (reference sequence). Between the trimmed V and J ends, which lost 5 bases and 3 bases, there was a span of 14 bases. The CDR3 is 15 amino acids. DNA of the CDR3: TGTGCCAGCAGCAAGGAACTAGCCCTCTACAATGAGCAGTTCTTC. Amino acids: CASSKELALYNEQFF.

V gene TRBV2 combines with J gene TRBJ2-7, with D perhaps matching TRBD2 (5 bases). The V end was cut by 6 bases, the J end by 2 bases, with 26 bases between. From germline, CDR1 is SNHLY and CDR2 FYNNEI. This CDR3 comprises 18 residues. CDR3 sequence: CASRGGTDNPRKTYEQYF. The DNA of the CDR3 is TGTGCCAGCAGAGGAGGAACCGACAACCCAAGAAAGACCTACGAGCAGTACTTC. The full variable domain, completed using reference TRBV2 and TRBJ2-7, is EPEVTQTPSHQVTQMGQEVILRCVPISNHLYFYWYRQILGQKVEFLVSFYNNEISEKSEIFDDQFSVERPDGSNFTLKIRSTKLEDSAMYFCASRGGTDNPRKTYEQYFGPGTRLTVT.

The V and J genes are TRBV6-5 and TRBJ1-1; D unclear. The CDR3 totals 18 residues. Germline assignment: CDR1 MNHEY and CDR2 SVGAGI. Trimming removed 0 bases at V and 0 bases at J, with 17 bases between. CDR3 residues: CASSYSLGSEAMNTEAFF. Written as DNA, the CDR3 is TGTGCCAGCAGTTACTCGCTCGGATCGGAGGCCATGAACACTGAAGCTTTCTTT.

This clonotype has just a few counts. V is TRBV12-5 and J is TRBJ2-1; D gene ambiguous. Trimming stripped 2 bases from V and 1 base from J, with 6 bases between. There are 14 residues in the CDR3. Germline assignment: CDR1 LGHNT and CDR2 FRNRAP. CDR3 sequence (DNA): TGTGCTAGTGGTTTGACGAATTCCTACAATGAGCAGTTCTTC. This gives the protein CASGLTNSYNEQFF.

The chain uses TRBV25-1 and TRBJ2-7; D is unresolved. Germline loops: CDR1 MGHDK, CDR2 SYGVNS. The ends were cut back, 1 base at V and 5 bases at J, with 9 bases in the middle. This CDR3 comprises 13 residues. CDR3 nucleotides: TGTGCCAGCAGTGAATTTTTAGTCCACGAGCAGTACTTC. Amino acid sequence: CASSEFLVHEQYF.

J is TRBJ2-7 and V is TRBV28, with D perhaps TRBD1 (5 bases). Trimming shortened V by 3 bases and J by 0 bases, and 9 bases separated the two germline ends. The V gene's germline CDR1 is MDHEN and CDR2 SYDVKM. The CDR3 consists of 14 residues. CDR3 nucleotides: TGTGCCAGCAGTTTTAGGGGCGGCTCCTACGAGCAGTACTTC. Its protein product is CASSFRGGSYEQYF. Complete variable domain (other parts from reference TRBV28 and TRBJ2-7): DVKVTQSSRYLVKRTGEKVFLECVQDMDHENMFWYRQDPGLGLRLIYFSYDVKMKEKGDIPEGYSVSREKKERFSLILESASTNQTSMYLCASSFRGGSYEQYFGPGTRLTVT.

This clonotype has a count of ten or more. The chain uses TRBV11-2 and TRBJ1-4; D possibly corresponds to TRBD1 (5 bases). Trimming shortened V by 0 bases and J by 10 bases, and 9 bases separated the two germline ends. Germline CDR1 and CDR2: SGHAT and FQNNGV. There are 13 residues in the CDR3. The chain's CDR3 is CASSLEGVGKLFF. As DNA, the CDR3 is TGTGCCAGCAGCTTAGAGGGGGTTGGAAAACTGTTTTTT. The complete variable domain, with remaining parts taken from reference TRBV11-2 and TRBJ1-4, reads EAGVAQSPRYKIIEKRQSVAFWCNPISGHATLYWYQQILGQGPKLLIQFQNNGVVDDSQLPKDRFSAERLKGVDSTLKIQPAKLEDSAVYLCASSLEGVGKLFFGSGTQLSVL.